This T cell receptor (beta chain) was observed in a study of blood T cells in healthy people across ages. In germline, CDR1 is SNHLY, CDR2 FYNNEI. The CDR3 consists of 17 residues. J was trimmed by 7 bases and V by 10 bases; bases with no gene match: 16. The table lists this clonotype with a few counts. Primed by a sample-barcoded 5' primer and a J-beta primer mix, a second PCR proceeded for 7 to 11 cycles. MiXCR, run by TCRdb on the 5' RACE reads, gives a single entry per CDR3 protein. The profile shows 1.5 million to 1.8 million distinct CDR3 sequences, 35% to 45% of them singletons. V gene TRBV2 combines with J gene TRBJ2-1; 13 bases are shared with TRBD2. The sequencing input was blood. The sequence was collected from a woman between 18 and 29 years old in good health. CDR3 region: CATLELAGGMRMNEQFF. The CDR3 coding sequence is TGTGCCACCCTCGAACTAGCGGGAGGGATGCGTATGAATGAGCAGTTCTTC.